This is a list of T cell receptor beta chains from one sample in a study of blood T cells in healthy people across ages. TCRdb called the 5' RACE reads again in MiXCR, with one record for every CDR3 protein. The sample has roughly 800,000 distinct CDR3 sequences, 20% to 30% seen once. These data also featured in a second study, about T cells of mothers and their children.

The sequenced sample was blood. These receptors all come from a boy aged 5-17 years in good health. The CDR3 runs from the conserved cysteine through the conserved F or W. The order of the fields is clone size, D gene, J gene, V gene, CDR3 DNA, CDR3 protein. A D gene is named only where the DNA matches it firmly. Clone size is stated in some rows and not others, as once, few, many or a class when expanded.

. | . | TRBJ2-2 | TRBV5-1 | TGCGCCAGCATCCGGGATTCCCACGCCGGGGAGCTGTTTTTT | CASIRDSHAGELFF
. | TRBD1 | TRBJ1-2 | TRBV6-1 | TGTGCCAGCAGCCACCGGGGACAGCGCTCCCGGGGCTATGGCTACACCTTC | CASSHRGQRSRGYGYTF
. | . | TRBJ1-1 | TRBV5-1 | TGCGCCAGCAGCTTGTGGGACACAGAGGGAAACACTGAAGCTTTCTTT | CASSLWDTEGNTEAFF
. | . | TRBJ2-5 | TRBV13 | TGTGCCAGCAGCGCGAGGGGATGGGCCCAAGAGACCCAGTACTTC | CASSARGWAQETQYF
once | TRBD1 | TRBJ1-1 | TRBV14 | TGTGCCAGCAGCTACAACAGGGGGCTGGCTGAAGCTTTCTTT | CASSYNRGLAEAFF
. | TRBD1 | TRBJ2-5 | TRBV24-1 | TGTGCCACCAGTGATTACCTCCGGGACAGGCAGGAAGAGACCCAGTACTTC | CATSDYLRDRQEETQYF
. | TRBD1 | TRBJ1-2 | TRBV6-1 | TGTGCCAGCAGCTTCGCCGCGGGACAGGGGGCGCCGTATGACTACACCTTC | CASSFAAGQGAPYDYTF
once | TRBD2 | TRBJ2-7 | TRBV27 | TGTGCCAGCGCGACGGCGGGGGTCTACGAGCAGTACTTC | CASATAGVYEQYF
. | . | TRBJ1-2 | TRBV6-6 | TGTGCCAGCAGTTACAGTAAAAGAGAGAACTATGGCTACACCTTC | CASSYSKRENYGYTF
few | . | TRBJ2-7 | TRBV20-1 | TGCAGTGCTAGGGCCACCTCTTCAGGGTCCTACGAGCAGTACTTC | CSARATSSGSYEQYF
. | TRBD2 | TRBJ2-5 | TRBV4-2 | TGTGCCAGCAGCCAGCGGGGGACTAGCGTAAAGACCCAGTACTTC | CASSQRGTSVKTQYF
. | TRBD1 | TRBJ2-7 | TRBV6-2/TRBV6-3 | TGTGCCACCGTAAATTCCGGGACAGGGGGCCACGAGCAGTACTTC | CATVNSGTGGHEQYF
few | . | TRBJ1-1 | TRBV6-1 | TGTGCCAGCACCCAAGAAGGAGGGACTGAAGCTTTCTTT | CASTQEGGTEAFF
. | TRBD1 | TRBJ1-2 | TRBV12-3/TRBV12-4 | TGTGCCAGCAGACCGACAGGGTTCTATGGCTACACCTTC | CASRPTGFYGYTF
. | . | TRBJ2-5 | TRBV10-3 | TGTGCCATCAGTGGTGGTAGACCCCAAGAGACCCAGTACTTC | CAISGGRPQETQYF
once | . | TRBJ2-5 | TRBV20-1 | TGCGGTGCTAGTTTCAGGGGTCTCCAAGAGACCCAGTACTTC | CGASFRGLQETQYF
many | . | TRBJ2-5 | TRBV20-1 | TGCAGTGCTAGTCCTTCCCGGGAGACCCAGTACTTC | CSASPSRETQYF
. | . | TRBJ2-4 | TRBV27 | TGTGCCAGCAGTTTCCTGTCGAAGGGTACTACAGCCAAAAACATTCAGTACTTC | CASSFLSKGTTAKNIQYF
. | . | TRBJ2-5 | TRBV4-2 | TGTGCCAGCAGCCAAGAAGCGCAGTCACAAGAGACCCAGTACTTC | CASSQEAQSQETQYF
. | . | TRBJ2-7 | TRBV5-8 | TGTGCCAGCAGCTTGGTGACGTTTCTGGGGGGGGGCTCGGAGTCCTACGGGCAGTACTTC | CASSLVTFLGGGSESYGQYF
. | . | TRBJ2-7 | TRBV2 | TGTGCCAGCGGACCCTCCTACGAGCAGTACTTC | CASGPSYEQYF
. | TRBD1 | TRBJ2-5 | TRBV7-7 | TGTGCTAGCAGCTTGGGGACAGGGGGGTACAATGAGCGGTTCTTC | CASSLGTGGYNERFF
few | TRBD1 | TRBJ2-5 | TRBV5-1 | TGCGCCAGCAGCTTGAGGGGACAGGGTTTCCAAGAGACCCAGTACTTC | CASSLRGQGFQETQYF
. | . | TRBJ2-5 | TRBV7-9 | TGTGCCAGCAGCCCGGACCAAACTATAAAATTCCAAGAGACCCAGTACTTC | CASSPDQTIKFQETQYF
many | . | TRBJ2-1 | TRBV10-3 | TGTGCCATCAGTGAGTTGTTAGCGGAGAATGAGCAGTTCTTC | CAISELLAENEQFF
. | . | TRBJ2-5 | TRBV29-1 | TGCAGCGTCTCAGCCTTACAAGAGACCCAGTACTTC | CSVSALQETQYF
few | TRBD1 | TRBJ1-3 | TRBV2 | TGTGCCAGCAGTCAACAGGGGGCGTATGGCATATATTTT | CASSQQGAYGIYF
. | . | TRBJ1-4 | TRBV18 | TGTGCCAGCTCGCCGCCAGGGGTGGAGGAAAAACTGTTTTTT | CASSPPGVEEKLFF
. | . | TRBJ2-5 | TRBV5-1 | TGCGCCAGCAGCTTGGAAGGGCCTTCCCTCTACAAGCAGTACTTC | CASSLEGPSLYKQYF
few | . | TRBJ2-3 | TRBV28 | TGTGCCAGCGGGCCGGGATCAGATACGCAGTATTTT | CASGPGSDTQYF
. | . | TRBJ1-3 | TRBV28 | TGTGCCAGCAGCCCGCCGGGCTCTTCCTCTGGAAACACCATATATTTT | CASSPPGSSSGNTIYF
many | TRBD2 | TRBJ2-7 | TRBV27 | TGTGCCAGCAGTACCCGGACTAGCTCTTCCGAGCAGTACTTC | CASSTRTSSSEQYF
. | . | TRBJ1-4 | TRBV30 | TGTGCCTGGAGTCGGAGTAACAGTAATGAAAAACTGTTTTTT | CAWSRSNSNEKLFF
many | . | TRBJ2-1 | TRBV12-3/TRBV12-4 | TGTGCCAGCAGTTTAGCGCGTGAGCAGTTCTTC | CASSLAREQFF
. | . | TRBJ2-1 | TRBV7-8 | TGTGCCAGCAGCTTAGCGCGTCGGTACAATGAGCAGTTCTTC | CASSLARRYNEQFF
. | TRBD1 | TRBJ2-7 | TRBV15 | TGTGCCACCAGCAGCCTTACCCACCGGGACAGTTACGAGCAGTACTTC | CATSSLTHRDSYEQYF
. | . | TRBJ2-3 | TRBV20-1 | TGCAGTGCTAGGAGGGCGGGGTCGGATACGCAGTATTTT | CSARRAGSDTQYF
. | . | TRBJ2-5 | TRBV5-4 | TGTGTCAGCAGCACACAGGGGCGGGGAGAGACCCAGTACTTC | CVSSTQGRGETQYF
few | . | TRBJ1-2 | TRBV4-1 | TGCGCCAGCAGCCAGGGACGGGACTATGGCTACACCTTC | CASSQGRDYGYTF
. | . | TRBJ2-6 | TRBV30 | TGTGCCTGGAGTGTAACTGTAGGGGACCTTCTCTCTGGGGCCAACGTCCTGACTTTC | CAWSVTVGDLLSGANVLTF
. | . | TRBJ2-7 | TRBV2 | TGTGCCAGCAGTGAAAAGGGATACGAGCAGTACTTC | CASSEKGYEQYF
. | TRBD1 | TRBJ1-3 | TRBV13 | TGTGCCAGCAGCTTAGGAAACAGGGGGCCAAGCTCTGGAAACACCATATATTTT | CASSLGNRGPSSGNTIYF
. | TRBD1 | TRBJ2-7 | TRBV7-9 | TGTGCCAGCAGCTTTTGGGACAGGAGCTACGAGCAGTACTTC | CASSFWDRSYEQYF
few | . | TRBJ1-1 | TRBV19 | TGTGCCAGTGCCACGGACGGGAACACTGAAGCTTTCTTT | CASATDGNTEAFF
few | . | TRBJ1-6 | TRBV6-6 | TGTGCCAGCAGGGACGTTTCCCCCCTCCACTTT | CASRDVSPLHF
few | TRBD1 | TRBJ1-4 | TRBV6-2/TRBV6-3 | TGTGCCAGCAGTTACCCACAGGGGGCAGCTAATGAAAAACTGTTTTTT | CASSYPQGAANEKLFF
many | . | TRBJ2-5 | TRBV29-1 | TGCAGCGCCCAGGGAGTCGAAGAGACCCAGTACTTC | CSAQGVEETQYF
. | TRBD1 | TRBJ1-1 | TRBV7-3 | TGTGCCAGCAGCCTCCCCTCCCCGGACAGGGTCACTGAAGCTTTCTTT | CASSLPSPDRVTEAFF
few | TRBD2 | TRBJ2-3 | TRBV11-2 | TGTGCCAGCAGGGAGCGGGGGGCCAGTATAGATACGCAGTATTTT | CASRERGASIDTQYF
. | . | TRBJ2-1 | TRBV28 | TGTGCCAGCAGTTTGGGGCAGAGTGAGCAGTTCTTC | CASSLGQSEQFF
. | . | TRBJ2-3 | TRBV11-2 | TGTGCCAGCAGCCCATGGCCGAAGGGTAGGCGGTATACGCAGTATTTT | CASSPWPKGRRYTQYF